Shown below are 21 T cell receptor beta chains from a single sample sequenced in a study of T-cell memory formation after mild COVID-19. TCRdb passed the 5' RACE reads through MiXCR, listing each CDR3 protein once. The sample holds around 250,000 distinct CDR3 sequences; approximately 15% are singletons and the top ten take 2.1%. Sequencing used PBMCs or a T cell subset sorted from them (not recorded which). The receptors were gathered from an adult woman who had mild COVID-19 (a few samples of this study predate the infection). Cell type and time point are not known.

The chain combines TRBV7-6 with TRBJ2-7; D is ambiguous. From germline, CDR1 is SGHVS and CDR2 FNYEAQ. The CDR3 extends over 14 amino acids. V lost 5 bases to trimming and J lost 6 bases, with 17 bases between them. The CDR3 nucleotides are TGTGCCAGCAGCCCTATTAGGGCGGCTGGCGAGCAGTACTTC. Protein sequence: CASSPIRAAGEQYF.

CDR3 in DNA: TGTGCCAGCAGCCAATCACGGGGGAGCTCCTACGAGCAGTACTTC. Amino acid sequence: CASSQSRGSSYEQYF. The rearrangement joins TRBV3-1 to TRBJ2-7, with D possibly matching TRBD2 (6 bases). Looked up from germline, CDR1 is LGHDT and CDR2 is YNNKEL (reference sequence). The CDR3 covers 15 residues. Trimming shortened V by 2 bases and J by 0 bases, and 11 bases separated the two germline ends.

This clonotype was recorded only once. V and J are TRBV6-5 and TRBJ2-7; 7 bases line up with TRBD1. Germline CDR1 and CDR2: MNHEY and SVGAGI. The V gene end was trimmed by 0 bases and the J gene end by 4 bases; junction bases not matched to a gene: 6. This CDR3 contains 15 residues. The CDR3 protein is CASSYSSQGVYEQYF. The CDR3 nucleotides read TGTGCCAGCAGTTACTCGAGCCAGGGGGTGTACGAGCAGTACTTC.

This clonotype was observed a few times. The chain couples TRBV7-3 to TRBJ2-6; D remains unclear. The CDR3 totals 17 residues. Trimming took off 5 bases at V and 1 base at J, with 15 bases between the two ends. In germline, CDR1 is SGHTA, CDR2 FQGTGA. In DNA form, the CDR3 reads TGTGCCAGCAGCAACCATAGGGCACGGTCTGGGGCCAACGTCCTGACTTTC. This codes for CASSNHRARSGANVLTF.

The gene calls are TRBV7-2 and TRBJ1-2, with 7 bases fitting TRBD1. The CDR3 is 14 amino acids. CDR1 SGHTA and CDR2 FQGNSA come from the germline V gene. J was trimmed by 4 bases and V by 3 bases; bases with no gene match: 5. The CDR3 region is CASSFLDRAYGYTF. In DNA, the CDR3 is TGTGCCAGCAGCTTCCTCGACAGGGCCTATGGCTACACCTTC.

In its sample, this clonotype was seen a few times. This rearrangement joins TRBV12-3 or TRBV12-4 to TRBJ2-7; D perhaps matches TRBD2 (6 bases). The CDR3 sequence is 14 residues long. Trimming took 6 bases from V and 2 from J, leaving 14 bases between them. The CDR3 here is CASRLGEAAYEQYF. The CDR3 DNA sequence: TGTGCCAGCAGACTAGGGGAGGCGGCCTACGAGCAGTACTTC.

This clonotype was counted a few times. V usage is TRBV20-1 and J usage is TRBJ1-5, with D uncertain. Deletions cut 0 bases from V and 2 bases from J, with 11 bases between. This CDR3 region has 15 residues. Germline CDR1 DFQATT, CDR2 SNEGSKA (reference sequence). Here the CDR3 reads CSAREPGRGNQPQHF. The CDR3 bases are TGCAGTGCTAGAGAGCCCGGGCGCGGCAATCAGCCCCAGCATTTT.

CDR3 loop: CASNSGGRTGELFF. CDR3 DNA: TGTGCCAGCAATAGCGGGGGGCGGACCGGGGAGCTGTTTTTT. The rearrangement uses TRBV6-1 and TRBJ2-2, with TRBD2 identical over 10 bases. This CDR3 spans 14 amino acids. V trimming: 7 bases; J trimming: 5 bases; junction bases outside the gene matches: 4. Germline V CDR1 and CDR2: MNHNS, SASEGT.

This clonotype was counted only a few times. The rearrangement links TRBV7-9 to TRBJ2-7; D call uncertain. The CDR3 contains 12 residues. The V end lost 5 bases, the J end lost 0 bases, and 5 bases lay between the germline ends. Germline CDR1 SEHNR, CDR2 FQNEAQ (reference sequence). DNA of the CDR3: TGTGCCAGCAGCGCCTACTCCTACGAGCAGTACTTC. It yields the protein CASSAYSYEQYF.

J is TRBJ2-1 and V is TRBV10-3; the match to TRBD1 covers 7 bases. J lost 5 bases, V lost 1 base, and 8 bases had no gene match. Germline assignment: CDR1 ENHRY and CDR2 SYGVKD. This CDR3 spans 16 amino acids. The DNA of the CDR3 is TGTGCCATCAGTGAGTGGACAGGTCCGCGGAACAATGAGCAGTTCTTC. Encoded protein: CAISEWTGPRNNEQFF.

The chain uses TRBV12-3 or TRBV12-4 and TRBJ2-5; maybe TRBD2 (6 bases). V was pared by 4 bases and J by 5 bases, with 17 bases between. This CDR3 spans 15 amino acids. The chain's CDR3 is CASSSTGTGRETQYF. The CDR3 coding sequence is TGTGCCAGCAGTTCCACCGGGACTGGGAGGGAGACCCAGTACTTC.

This clonotype was detected a few times. The chain uses TRBV10-2 and TRBJ1-4; D uncertain. CDR3 length: 17 amino acids. Germline CDR1 WSHSY, CDR2 SAAADI. V dropped 5 bases and J dropped 2 bases, with 18 bases sitting between them. CDR3 in DNA: TGCGCCAGCAGTCAGGTCCCTCAGGAGCCTACTAATGAAAAACTGTTTTTT. This codes for CASSQVPQEPTNEKLFF.

This chain connects TRBV5-1 to TRBJ1-5; D possibly corresponds to TRBD1 (6 bases). The V and J ends lost 0 bases and 2 bases respectively, with 9 bases between them. The CDR3 sequence is 15 residues long. From germline, CDR1 is SGHRS and CDR2 YFSETQ. The CDR3 bases are TGCGCCAGCAGCTTGGAACAGGGAGGCAATCAGCCCCAGCATTTT. It encodes CASSLEQGGNQPQHF. Full variable domain (remainder filled in from reference TRBV5-1 and TRBJ1-5): KAGVTQTPRYLIKTRGQQVTLSCSPISGHRSVSWYQQTPGQGLQFLFEYFSETQRNKGNFPGRFSGRQFSNSRSEMNVSTLELGDSALYLCASSLEQGGNQPQHFGDGTRLSIL.

This clonotype appeared a few times. This sequence joins TRBV20-1 and TRBJ2-1; D unclear. V lost 7 bases, J lost 0 bases, and 7 bases lay in between. CDR1 is DFQATT and CDR2 is SNEGSKA in the germline V gene (reference sequence). The CDR3 is 12 residues long. In nucleotides, the CDR3 is TGCAGTGAACGTAGCTCCTACAATGAGCAGTTCTTC. It codes for CSERSSYNEQFF.

This clonotype was seen repeatedly, ten times or more. This chain uses TRBV5-1 with TRBJ2-3, with TRBD2 matching over 7 bases. J gave up 0 bases and V 4 bases, and 5 bases lay outside the gene matches. The CDR3 runs 15 residues. Germline values: CDR1 SGHRS, CDR2 YFSETQ. The DNA of the CDR3 is TGCGCCAGCAGCCAGAGCGGGACTAGCACAGATACGCAGTATTTT. Its translation is CASSQSGTSTDTQYF.

This clonotype was observed a handful of times. The rearrangement uses TRBV7-7 and TRBJ2-5; 9 bases line up with TRBD1. The germline CDR1 and CDR2 sequences are SSHAT and FNYEAQ (reference sequence). The trim removed 4 bases at V and 5 bases at J, leaving 5 bases unmatched. The CDR3 spans 14 residues. The CDR3 loop is CASSSTGGAETQYF. CDR3 coding DNA: TGTGCCAGCAGCTCTACAGGGGGCGCGGAGACCCAGTACTTC.

The J gene is TRBJ1-1, the V gene TRBV5-5; D is perhaps TRBD1 (6 bases). This CDR3 is built from 15 residues. Germline V gives CDR1 SGHKS, CDR2 YYEKEE (reference sequence). Trimming took 1 base from V and 3 from J, leaving 13 bases between them. This chain's CDR3 is CASSLLGGSDTEAFF. For the CDR3, the DNA is TGTGCCAGCAGCTTGTTAGGGGGTTCGGACACTGAAGCTTTCTTT.

The chain joins TRBV5-6 to TRBJ2-2; weak D call: TRBD1 (5 bases). This CDR3 is built from 15 residues. V dropped 5 bases and J dropped 2 bases, with 13 bases sitting between them. Germline V lookup: CDR1 SGHDT, CDR2 YYEEEE. The CDR3 loop is CASRGPRVNTGELFF. The DNA for the CDR3 is TGTGCCAGCAGGGGGCCCAGGGTCAACACCGGGGAGCTGTTTTTT.

In this sample, this clonotype turned up a few times. V and J are TRBV5-4 and TRBJ2-3; possibly TRBD2 for D (6 bases). CDR1 SGHNT and CDR2 YYREEE come from the germline V gene (reference sequence). Trimming cost V 3 bases and J 0 bases, with 14 bases left between them. The CDR3 runs 16 residues. The CDR3 spells CASSSLLASSTDTQYF. In DNA form, the CDR3 reads TGTGCCAGCAGCTCACTTCTAGCGTCTAGCACAGATACGCAGTATTTT.

The rearrangement uses TRBV10-3 and TRBJ2-7; a weak D match, TRBD1 (6 bases). V lost 4 bases and J lost 3, with 10 bases in between. The CDR3 loop spans 13 amino acids. Germline CDR1 and CDR2: ENHRY and SYGVKD. CDR3 amino acids: CAISGQVYYEQYF. CDR3 sequence (DNA): TGTGCCATCAGTGGACAGGTTTACTACGAGCAGTACTTC.

This clonotype was recorded a few times. This sequence joins TRBV5-1 and TRBJ2-2; tentative D call: TRBD2 (6 bases). Trimming removed 1 base at V and 7 bases at J, with 8 bases between. Germline V CDR1 and CDR2: SGHRS, YFSETQ. This CDR3 comprises 13 residues. The chain's CDR3 is CASSLRGIGELFF. CDR3 nucleotide sequence: TGCGCCAGCAGCTTGCGGGGGATCGGGGAGCTGTTTTTT.